This T cell receptor (beta chain) originates from a study of Graves' ophthalmopathy and Graves' hyperthyroidism. Whole-study results and caveats: Ophthalmopathy versus stable hyperthyroidism: 13-signature model gave 85% to 90% sensitivity, 81.08% specificity.

CDR3 regions of TCR beta were amplified from RNA transcripts. An initial RT-PCR round employing HTBI primers preceded a second-round multiplex PCR. TCRdb re-called the multiplex PCR reads with MiXCR, one entry per CDR3 protein. In the table there are about 500,000 distinct CDR3 sequences, approximately 35% of which are singletons. Hyperthyroidism was new, under 2 months, in patients aged 18 to 65. This CDR3 comprises 14 residues. Germline CDR1 reads SGHNT; CDR2 reads YYREEE (reference sequence). V shed 6 bases and J shed 5 bases, with 17 bases lying between them. This clonotype was detected a few times. The antigen is not known.

The genes are TRBV5-4 and TRBJ1-1; the D gene is possibly TRBD1 (5 bases). The TCR was taken from an adult man with Graves' hyperthyroidism. The specimen was peripheral blood or thyroid tissue (not recorded which). CDR3 sequence: CASTPGLGRTEAFF. The DNA for the CDR3 is TGTGCCAGCACCCCAGGGTTAGGTAGAACTGAAGCTTTCTTT.